The 28 T cell receptor beta chains given below trace back to one sample, sequenced in a study of blood T cell repertoires in COVID-19. Method: immunoSEQ multiplex PCR; TCRdb's copy keeps in-frame clones and lacks some. Among 300,000 to 400,000 clones listed, more than 80% were seen once. The material sequenced was PBMCs or T cells enriched from blood (not recorded which). These receptors were obtained from a man between 18 and 35 years old who had recovered from COVID-19.

The chain combines TRBV7-2 with TRBJ2-5; 10 nucleotides line up with TRBD1. CDR3 length: 17 amino acids. Germline values: CDR1 SGHTA, CDR2 FQGNSA. The trim removed 4 bases at V and 5 bases at J, leaving 13 bases unmatched. The CDR3 spells CASSSRDRGVFGETQYF. CDR3 sequence (DNA): TGTGCCAGCAGCTCCCGGGACAGGGGTGTTTTTGGGGAGACCCAGTACTTC.

The gene calls are TRBV12-3 or TRBV12-4 and TRBJ1-3; D is uncertain. V was shortened by 8 bases and J by 0 bases, with 8 bases between the two germline ends. This CDR3 has 13 residues. The DNA for the CDR3 is TGTGCCAGCTGGGCCAGCTCTGGAAACACCATATATTTT. Its translation: CASWASSGNTIYF.

The chain uses TRBV29-1 and TRBJ1-5; possibly TRBD1 for D (5 bases). The CDR3 extends over 13 amino acids. V was pared by 4 bases and J by 4 bases, with 11 bases between. Germline V gene lookup returns CDR1 SQVTM and CDR2 ANQGSEA. This chain's CDR3 is CSVGQNINQPQHF. CDR3 DNA sequence: TGCAGCGTTGGACAGAATATTAATCAGCCCCAGCATTTT.

This chain connects TRBV7-3 to TRBJ1-5; 7 bases line up with TRBD1. V gave up 1 base and J gave up 7 bases; unmatched junction bases: 13. Germline values: CDR1 SGHTA, CDR2 FQGTGA. There are 17 residues in the CDR3. The CDR3 nucleotides are TGTGCCAGCAGCTTAAGACCGGGACCCCAGGGGGGACAGCCCCAGCATTTT. Translated: CASSLRPGPQGGQPQHF.

The gene calls are TRBV19 and TRBJ1-1; possible D gene TRBD1, 5 bases. Looked up from germline, CDR1 is LNHDA and CDR2 is SQIVND (reference sequence). V dropped 6 bases and J dropped 4 bases, with 12 bases sitting between them. The CDR3 spans 13 residues. The CDR3 nucleotides read TGTGCCAGTAGCCCCCCCGGGGGCACTGAAGCTTTCTTT. This gives the protein CASSPPGGTEAFF.

This clone was seen just once. The rearrangement joins TRBV6-2 or TRBV6-3 to TRBJ2-7, with D possibly TRBD1 on 6 matching bases. V lost 7 bases and J 3 bases, leaving 16 bases between the germline ends. This CDR3 region has 14 residues. Germline loops: CDR1 MNHEY, CDR2 SVGEGT. CDR3 residues: CASTPGVLGYEQYF. The DNA for the CDR3 is TGTGCCAGCACCCCAGGGGTCCTCGGCTACGAGCAGTACTTC.

Remarks on this clone: The sample has other DNA sequences that encode this CDR3 too. The chain couples TRBV9 to TRBJ1-4; D is ambiguous. The CDR3 is 14 residues long. V shed 0 bases and J shed 0 bases, with 3 bases lying between them. CDR1 and CDR2 from the germline V gene are SGDLS and YYNGEE. The CDR3 here is CASSVAATNEKLFF. The CDR3 DNA reads as TGTGCCAGCAGCGTAGCTGCAACTAATGAAAAACTGTTTTTT. Full variable domain (rest looked up from reference TRBV9 and TRBJ1-4): DSGVTQTPKHLITATGQRVTLRCSPRSGDLSVYWYQQSLDQGLQFLIQYYNGEERAKGNILERFSAQQFPDLHSELNLSSLELGDSALYFCASSVAATNEKLFFGSGTQLSVL.

This chain links TRBV24-1 with TRBJ1-2; TRBD1 aligns across 9 bases. CDR1 and CDR2 (germline): KGHDR, SFDVKD. The trim removed 3 bases at V and 5 bases at J, leaving 9 bases unmatched. This CDR3 contains 16 residues. In nucleotides, the CDR3 is TGTGCCACCAGTGATACCGGGACAGGGAACAAATATGGCTACACCTTC. This sequence encodes CATSDTGTGNKYGYTF.

The V gene is TRBV7-8, the J gene TRBJ1-1; 8 nucleotides match TRBD1. Per the germline V gene, CDR1 is SGHVS and CDR2 is FQNEAQ. The V and J ends lost 5 bases and 8 bases, in that order; junction bases with no gene match: 16. This CDR3 contains 16 residues. The CDR3 coding sequence is TGTGCCAGCAGCCGCCGAGGATTTGGGGGACAGGAAGAAGCTTTCTTT. This gives the protein CASSRRGFGGQEEAFF.

This chain links TRBV6-5 with TRBJ1-2; possible D gene TRBD1, 6 bases. Per the germline V gene, CDR1 is MNHEY and CDR2 is SVGAGI. The CDR3 runs to 14 residues. With 6 bases removed from V and 2 bases from J, the gap between germline ends came to 13 bases. The CDR3 reads CASSLRGLNYGYTF. DNA for the CDR3: TGTGCCAGCAGCCTCAGGGGCTTAAACTATGGCTACACCTTC.

The rearrangement joins TRBV29-1 to TRBJ2-3; TRBD1 agrees at 8 bases. V lost 3 bases, J lost 6 bases, and 2 bases stayed unmatched. Germline CDR1 is SQVTM and CDR2 is ANQGSEA. CDR3 length: 12 residues. Here the CDR3 reads CSVEQGADTQYF. The DNA of the CDR3 is TGCAGCGTTGAGCAGGGGGCGGATACGCAGTATTTT.

This chain connects TRBV29-1 to TRBJ2-7; TRBD1 aligns across 7 bases. This CDR3 is 11 amino acids long. J was trimmed by 5 bases and V by 4 bases; bases with no gene match: 2. In germline, CDR1 is SQVTM, CDR2 ANQGSEA. CDR3 protein: CSVGQGNEQYF. DNA for the CDR3: TGCAGCGTTGGACAGGGTAACGAGCAGTACTTC.

The chain has TRBV2 and TRBJ1-1, with TRBD1 as a possible D gene (5 bases). The V gene's germline CDR1 is SNHLY and CDR2 FYNNEI. CDR3 length equals 13 residues. Trimming cost V 8 bases and J 0 bases, with 10 bases left between them. The CDR3 region has the DNA TGTGCCAGCGGGGGGAACATGAACACTGAAGCTTTCTTT. Amino acids: CASGGNMNTEAFF.

The chain is built from TRBV10-1 and TRBJ2-3; TRBD1 might be the D (6 bases). The CDR3 contains 11 residues. The V end was cut by 3 bases, the J end by 8 bases, with 6 bases between. Germline values: CDR1 WNHNN, CDR2 SYGVQD (reference sequence). CDR3 nucleotides: TGCGCCAGCAGTGAAGGGGGTACGCAGTATTTT. Translating it yields CASSEGGTQYF.

The chain employs TRBV5-1 and TRBJ1-2; D is possibly TRBD1 (5 bases). The CDR3 loop spans 14 amino acids. Trimming cost V 4 bases and J 8 bases, with 18 bases left between them. Germline V gene data show CDR1 as SGHRS and CDR2 as YFSETQ. DNA for the CDR3: TGCGCCAGCAGCCTGGACCGAGCCGGGGGAGGCTACACCTTC. Amino acid sequence: CASSLDRAGGGYTF.

This chain joins TRBV5-1 and TRBJ1-1, with D possibly matching TRBD1 (6 bases). Trimming stripped 0 bases from V and 5 bases from J, with 14 bases between. The germline CDR1 and CDR2 sequences are SGHRS and YFSETQ. The CDR3 covers 15 residues. The CDR3 sequence is CASSLGAGALTEAFF. The CDR3 bases are TGCGCCAGCAGCTTGGGGGCGGGGGCGCTGACTGAAGCTTTCTTT. Full variable domain (outside the CDR3, taken from reference TRBV5-1 and TRBJ1-1): KAGVTQTPRYLIKTRGQQVTLSCSPISGHRSVSWYQQTPGQGLQFLFEYFSETQRNKGNFPGRFSGRQFSNSRSEMNVSTLELGDSALYLCASSLGAGALTEAFFGQGTRLTVV.

This CDR3 reads CASSQGQGFFYEQFF. CDR3 nucleotide sequence: TGTGCCAGCAGCCAAGGGCAGGGGTTTTTCTATGAGCAGTTCTTC. This chain joins TRBV14 and TRBJ2-1, with D perhaps matching TRBD1 (6 bases). This CDR3 comprises 15 residues. Germline loops: CDR1 SGHDN, CDR2 FVKESK. The V end lost 1 base, the J end lost 8 bases, and 15 bases lay between the germline ends.

The chain has TRBV7-9 and TRBJ1-5; D might be TRBD1 (5 bases). This CDR3 comprises 14 residues. The germline gives CDR1 SEHNR, CDR2 FQNEAQ (reference sequence). V was cut by 1 base and J by 9 bases, with 13 bases left in between. The CDR3 bases are TGTGCCAGCAGCTTAGGTGAGACCGGGGGGCCCCAGCATTTT. It is translated as CASSLGETGGPQHF.

This clone occurred a few times. This chain uses TRBV7-9 with TRBJ1-3; TRBD1 aligns across 11 bases. Germline loops: CDR1 SEHNR, CDR2 FQNEAQ (reference sequence). The CDR3 length is 17 residues. The junction had 7 bases not matched to a gene; V was cut back by 4 bases and J by 2 bases. The CDR3 region is CASSSWTGGVTGNTIYF. CDR3 coding DNA: TGTGCCAGCAGCTCCTGGACAGGGGGCGTTACTGGAAACACCATATATTTT.

V is TRBV28 and J is TRBJ1-2; D gene unclear. Germline lookup yields CDR1 MDHEN and CDR2 SYDVKM. This CDR3 comprises 16 residues. Trimming removed 1 base at V and 2 bases at J, with 14 bases between. The CDR3, as DNA: TGTGCCAGCAGTTTATTGGTTGGAGGAGAGAACTATGGCTACACCTTC. Amino acids: CASSLLVGGENYGYTF.

The gene calls are TRBV24-1 and TRBJ1-2, with 8 bases aligning to TRBD1. The CDR3 loop spans 14 amino acids. Germline CDR1 reads KGHDR; CDR2 reads SFDVKD. Trimming cost V 3 bases and J 5 bases; bases outside gene matches: 4. This CDR3 reads CATSDQGARYGYTF. The CDR3 nucleotides are TGTGCCACCAGTGATCAGGGGGCGCGGTATGGCTACACCTTC.

This clone was recorded a few times. The chain carries TRBV5-6 and TRBJ2-3; 8 bases fit TRBD1. V trimming: 2 bases; J trimming: 3 bases; junction bases outside the gene matches: 5. CDR1 and CDR2 (germline): SGHDT, YYEEEE. The CDR3 extends over 15 amino acids. CDR3 region: CASSLDRTGTDTQYF. In nucleotides, the CDR3 is TGTGCCAGCAGCTTAGATCGGACAGGGACAGATACGCAGTATTTT.

V usage is TRBV29-1 and J usage is TRBJ1-2; D is undetermined. Trimming removed 4 bases from V and 1 base from J, with 7 bases in between. The CDR3 has 12 amino acids. CDR1 is SQVTM, CDR2 ANQGSEA, per germline. For the CDR3, the DNA is TGCAGCGTTGTTCACAGTAACTATGGCTACACCTTC. This encodes CSVVHSNYGYTF.

The genes are TRBV6-8 and TRBJ2-3; D perhaps matches TRBD2 (5 bases). The CDR3 loop spans 21 amino acids. Looked up from germline, CDR1 is MNHGY and CDR2 is SAAAGT. V lost 4 bases to trimming and J lost 6 bases, with 35 bases between them. In DNA, the CDR3 is TGTGCCAGCAGTTCTAGACCACTCCCTGAGGGCTATCAAAACCGGGCCGATACGCAGTATTTT. It yields the protein CASSSRPLPEGYQNRADTQYF.

This sequence joins TRBV5-6 and TRBJ2-7; no clear D gene. Trimming took off 2 bases at V and 5 bases at J, with 14 bases between the two ends. Germline values: CDR1 SGHDT, CDR2 YYEEEE. The length of the CDR3 is 14 residues. Here the CDR3 reads CASSFSALDDEQYF. The CDR3 coding sequence is TGTGCCAGCAGCTTCTCCGCCCTAGATGACGAGCAGTACTTC.

J is TRBJ1-4 and V is TRBV7-9, with TRBD1 matching 7 bases. Looked up from germline, CDR1 is SEHNR and CDR2 is FQNEAQ (reference sequence). The CDR3 extends over 14 amino acids. The trim removed 2 bases at V and 8 bases at J, leaving 5 bases unmatched. The CDR3 spells CASSLRGTEEKLFF. The CDR3 nucleotides are TGTGCCAGCAGCTTACGGGGGACAGAAGAAAAACTGTTTTTT.

The V gene is TRBV11-2, the J gene TRBJ1-2; 10 bases are shared with TRBD1. This CDR3 is 13 amino acids long. V lost 7 bases to trimming and J lost 5 bases; unmatched junction nucleotides: 4. CDR1 and CDR2 from the germline V gene are SGHAT and FQNNGV. This CDR3 is CASKRTGGYGYTF. The CDR3 DNA sequence: TGTGCCAGCAAACGGACAGGGGGGTATGGCTACACCTTC.

The chain couples TRBV4-1 to TRBJ2-1, with unresolved D. CDR1 MGHRA and CDR2 YSYEKL come from the germline V gene. Trimming removed 0 bases from V and 4 bases from J, with 13 bases in between. The CDR3 spans 16 residues. The CDR3 DNA is TGCGCCAGCAGCCAAGATCCCGGCGGTATGTACAATGAGCAGTTCTTC. The encoded protein is CASSQDPGGMYNEQFF.